The 16 T cell receptor beta chains presented below share a single source sample, sequenced in a study of T cells and Merkel cell carcinoma outcomes. Some clones are missing from TCRdb's copy, which holds only in-frame ones; the method was immunoSEQ multiplex PCR. Here the sample spans roughly 14,000 clones, around 86% being singletons. Material: tumor tissue from Merkel cell carcinoma. The receptors were sampled from a human donor with Merkel cell carcinoma.

CDR3 sequence: CASSSGLAGGNEQYF. CDR3 sequence (DNA): TGTGCCAGCAGCTCGGGACTAGCGGGAGGTAACGAGCAGTACTTC. The chain is built from TRBV7-2 and TRBJ2-7; TRBD2 matches 15 bases. The CDR3 has 15 amino acids. Germline V gene data show CDR1 as SGHTA and CDR2 as FQGNSA. Trimming removed 4 bases from V and 5 bases from J; junction bases left unmatched: 3.

This clone has a single count. The rearrangement joins TRBV6-1 to TRBJ2-2, with a possible D match to TRBD2 (5 bases). Trimming removed 4 bases from V and 0 bases from J, with 9 bases in between. The CDR3 spans 15 residues. Germline-derived CDR1 and CDR2 are MNHNS and SASEGT. CDR3 loop: CASSVEGANTGELFF. In nucleotides, the CDR3 is TGTGCCAGCAGTGTTGAGGGCGCGAACACCGGGGAGCTGTTTTTT.

The rearrangement uses TRBV19 and TRBJ1-2; maybe TRBD1 (5 bases). Per the germline V gene, CDR1 is LNHDA and CDR2 is SQIVND (reference sequence). This CDR3 has 11 amino acids. The germline V and J ends were trimmed by 7 bases and 7 bases, with 10 bases remaining between them. This CDR3 reads CASTRGGGYTF. The CDR3 bases are TGTGCCAGTACCCGCGGGGGTGGCTACACCTTC. Full variable domain (outside the CDR3, taken from reference TRBV19 and TRBJ1-2): DGGITQSPKYLFRKEGQNVTLSCEQNLNHDAMYWYRQDPGQGLRLIYYSQIVNDFQKGDIAEGYSVSREKKESFPLTVTSAQKNPTAFYLCASTRGGGYTFGSGTRLTVV.

This clone was counted once. The gene calls are TRBV14 and TRBJ2-3; TRBD2 matches at 10 bases. This CDR3 is 17 amino acids long. Germline trimming cut 1 base from V and 8 bases from J; bases unmatched to any gene: 12. Germline assignment: CDR1 SGHDN and CDR2 FVKESK. The CDR3 nucleotides read TGTGCCAGCAGCCAAGTCGTCGGGACTAGCGCTCGGCGTACGCAGTATTTT. Its protein is CASSQVVGTSARRTQYF.

The rearrangement uses TRBV7-2 and TRBJ1-4; D possibly corresponds to TRBD1 (5 bases). Trimming removed 5 bases at V and 8 bases at J, with 12 bases between. CDR1 is SGHTA and CDR2 is FQGNSA in the germline V gene. The CDR3 extends over 13 amino acids. In DNA, the CDR3 is TGTGCCAGCAGCATAGGGACGCGGGAAAAACTGTTTTTT. Amino acid sequence: CASSIGTREKLFF. Together with reference TRBV7-2 and TRBJ1-4, the CDR3 gives the full variable domain: GAGVSQSPSNKVTEKGKDVELRCDPISGHTALYWYRQSLGQGLEFLIYFQGNSAPDKSGLPSDRFSAERTGGSVSTLTIQRTQQEDSAVYLCASSIGTREKLFFGSGTQLSVL.

This chain uses TRBV7-3 with TRBJ1-5; D is unclear. Trimming pared 2 bases from V and 5 bases from J, leaving 7 bases between. Germline V gives CDR1 SGHTA, CDR2 FQGTGA. The CDR3 consists of 13 residues. DNA for the CDR3: TGTGCCAGCAGCTTAGATAGGGATCAGCCCCAGCATTTT. Protein sequence: CASSLDRDQPQHF.

The chain has TRBV19 and TRBJ1-5; D call uncertain. V was shortened by 8 bases and J by 4 bases, with 12 bases between the two germline ends. CDR1 and CDR2 (germline): LNHDA, SQIVND (reference sequence). This CDR3 has 13 amino acids. Here the CDR3 reads CASGATRNQPQHF. For the CDR3, the DNA is TGTGCCAGTGGAGCCACTAGGAATCAGCCCCAGCATTTT.

The gene calls are TRBV5-3 and TRBJ2-7; 9 bases agree with TRBD1. TRBV5-3 is assigned to the ORF class and has an uncertain function. This CDR3 spans 14 amino acids. Trimming took 3 bases from V and 6 from J; bases not matched to a gene: 7. CDR3 residues: CARSSPGQGPEQYF. CDR3 in DNA: TGTGCCAGAAGCTCCCCGGGACAGGGCCCCGAGCAGTACTTC.

The chain combines TRBV19 with TRBJ1-2; 7 positions agree with TRBD1. CDR1 and CDR2 (germline): LNHDA, SQIVND (reference sequence). This CDR3 is 16 amino acids long. Trimming removed 6 bases from V and 7 bases from J; junction bases left unmatched: 17. The CDR3 DNA reads as TGTGCCAGTAGCCCGGGGGGGGCCGGGACAGAAACTGGCTACACCTTC. It codes for CASSPGGAGTETGYTF. The full variable domain, with the rest looked up from reference TRBV19 and TRBJ1-2, is DGGITQSPKYLFRKEGQNVTLSCEQNLNHDAMYWYRQDPGQGLRLIYYSQIVNDFQKGDIAEGYSVSREKKESFPLTVTSAQKNPTAFYLCASSPGGAGTETGYTFGSGTRLTVV.

The chain couples TRBV7-3 to TRBJ2-1; unclear D gene. This CDR3 is built from 14 residues. Per germline, CDR1 SGHTA and CDR2 FQGTGA. V dropped 9 bases and J dropped 4 bases, with 16 bases sitting between them. The CDR3 DNA reads as TGTGCCAGGATGCAACCGGGTCTATACAATGAGCAGTTCTTC. It translates to CARMQPGLYNEQFF. The full variable domain, completed using reference TRBV7-3 and TRBJ2-1, is GAGVSQTPSNKVTEKGKYVELRCDPISGHTALYWYRQSLGQGPEFLIYFQGTGAADDSGLPNDRFFAVRPEGSVSTLKIQRTERGDSAVYLCARMQPGLYNEQFFGPGTRLTVL.

With respect to this clone: A junction end diverges from the germline sequence, so it may reflect a read error. This rearrangement joins TRBV27 to TRBJ1-2; no clear D. This CDR3 has 14 amino acids. Germline V lookup: CDR1 MNHEY, CDR2 SMNVEV (reference sequence). In DNA, the CDR3 is TGTGCCAACAGTTTAGGATGGGGAAACTATGGCTACACCTTC. It specifies CANSLGWGNYGYTF.

A remark on this clone: Sequence at one end of the junction differs from germline and may be a read error. The chain carries TRBV5-1 and TRBJ1-4; 8 nucleotides align to TRBD1. The CDR3 has 18 residues. In germline, CDR1 is SGHRS, CDR2 YFSETQ. The CDR3 coding sequence is TGCGCCAGCAGCTCCCGATCGACAGGGGCCATCTCCTTCTCAAAACGGTTTTTT. As protein: CASSSRSTGAISFSKRFF.

This chain links TRBV11-2 with TRBJ1-1; 11 bases map to TRBD1. The CDR3 length is 15 residues. Germline V lookup: CDR1 SGHAT, CDR2 FQNNGV. The junction had 4 bases not matched to a gene; V was cut back by 6 bases and J by 1 base. The CDR3 sequence: CASRPGQGENTEAFF. The DNA of the CDR3 is TGTGCCAGCAGGCCGGGACAGGGGGAGAACACTGAAGCTTTCTTT.

The gene calls are TRBV6-6 and TRBJ1-3; weak D call: TRBD1 (5 bases). V lost 7 bases to trimming and J lost 6 bases, with 16 bases between them. The CDR3 contains 14 residues. The germline CDR1 and CDR2 sequences are MNHNY and SVGAGI (reference sequence). The chain's CDR3 is CASTTGGGENTIYF. The CDR3 coding sequence is TGTGCCAGCACCACGGGGGGGGGAGAAAACACCATATATTTT.

With regard to this clone: One junction end disagrees with the germline gene, perhaps due to a read error. The chain joins TRBV4-2 to TRBJ1-2, with D tentatively TRBD1 (5 bases). CDR3 size: 15 residues. CDR1 and CDR2 (germline): LGHNA, YNFKEQ. CDR3 amino acids: CASSQQTSGAGGYTF. The CDR3 DNA is TGTGCCAGCAGCCAACAGACTTCCGGGGCTGGTGGCTACACTTTC.

This rearrangement joins TRBV5-6 to TRBJ1-1, with TRBD1 matching 8 bases. From germline, CDR1 is SGHDT and CDR2 YYEEEE. CDR3 length: 14 residues. V lost 4 bases, J lost 4 bases, and 6 bases stayed unmatched. This CDR3 reads CASSRTGMSTEAFF. The CDR3 DNA reads TGTGCCAGCAGCAGGACAGGGATGAGCACTGAAGCTTTCTTT.